Shown below are 29 T cell receptor beta chains from a single sample sequenced in a study of control samples from healthy donors and cancer patients. Clones were sequenced by immunoSEQ multiplex PCR, and TCRdb holds only the in-frame ones, with some missing. The sample yields under 140,000 clones, around 89% seen once. The source material was PBMCs. The receptors were gathered from a woman aged 55-75 years with lung cancer.

The V gene is TRBV28, the J gene TRBJ2-3; D unresolved. V lost 4 bases to trimming and J lost 4 bases, with 18 bases between them. Germline V gives CDR1 MDHEN, CDR2 SYDVKM. The CDR3 spans 16 residues. The CDR3 loop is CASSSVSGQVSDTQYF. The CDR3 region has the DNA TGTGCCAGCAGTTCCGTGTCGGGCCAGGTATCAGATACGCAGTATTTT.

The chain has TRBV24-1 and TRBJ1-3; 8 bases line up with TRBD1. The CDR3 is 16 residues long. Germline CDR1 and CDR2: KGHDR and SFDVKD. V lost 0 bases to trimming and J lost 7 bases; unmatched junction nucleotides: 7. The CDR3 DNA reads as TGTGCCACCAGTGATTTGCGTCAGGGGGCTTGGAACACCATATATTTT. The encoded protein is CATSDLRQGAWNTIYF.

V and J are TRBV24-1 and TRBJ2-3; TRBD2 matches 8 bases. CDR1 KGHDR and CDR2 SFDVKD come from the germline V gene. The V and J ends lost 5 bases and 1 base, in that order; junction bases with no gene match: 4. The CDR3 totals 15 residues. The CDR3 spells CATSGGRMGTDTQYF. The CDR3 DNA reads TGTGCCACCAGTGGCGGGAGGATGGGCACAGATACGCAGTATTTT.

The chain employs TRBV6-2 or TRBV6-3 and TRBJ2-1; possibly TRBD2 for D (5 bases). In germline, CDR1 is MNHEY, CDR2 SVGEGT. Trimming took 6 bases from V and 4 from J, leaving 16 bases between them. The CDR3 contains 15 residues. The CDR3 sequence: CASSLAGTLYNEQFF. Written as DNA, the CDR3 is TGTGCCAGCAGCCTAGCAGGTACCCTATACAATGAGCAGTTCTTC.

The chain links TRBV9 to TRBJ1-1, with D perhaps TRBD1 (5 bases). Per germline, CDR1 SGDLS and CDR2 YYNGEE. V was clipped by 3 bases and J by 10 bases, with 22 bases between them. The CDR3 extends over 15 amino acids. CDR3 coding DNA: TGTGCCAGCAGCGAGACCGGGACCTCGAAGGTGAGAGCTTTCTTT. It yields the protein CASSETGTSKVRAFF.

V gene TRBV9 combines with J gene TRBJ2-1; D may correspond to TRBD1 or TRBD2 (6 bases each). The CDR3 has 15 amino acids. V lost 0 bases to trimming and J lost 9 bases, with 16 bases between them. CDR1 is SGDLS, CDR2 YYNGEE, per germline. CDR3 DNA: TGTGCCAGCAGCGTAGCACAACTAGCAGGGGTTGAGCAGTTCTTC. It specifies CASSVAQLAGVEQFF.

The gene calls are TRBV7-2 and TRBJ1-1, with D unresolved. Trimming took off 1 base at V and 1 base at J, with 4 bases between the two ends. Germline V gives CDR1 SGHTA, CDR2 FQGNSA. The CDR3 has 13 amino acids. The CDR3 spells CASSLDPNTEAFF. In DNA form, the CDR3 reads TGTGCCAGCAGCTTAGACCCGAACACTGAAGCTTTCTTT.

This chain uses TRBV9 with TRBJ1-1; D is ambiguous. Germline V gene sequence: CDR1 SGDLS, CDR2 YYNGEE. This CDR3 comprises 14 residues. The ends were cut back, 0 bases at V and 0 bases at J, with 6 bases in the middle. CDR3 sequence: CASSVELVNTEAFF. CDR3 nucleotides: TGTGCCAGCAGCGTAGAACTAGTGAACACTGAAGCTTTCTTT.

V gene TRBV11-3 combines with J gene TRBJ2-4; D remains ambiguous. The V end was cut by 7 bases, the J end by 2 bases, with 6 bases between. Germline V gives CDR1 SGHNT, CDR2 YENEEA. The CDR3 contains 12 residues. CDR3 residues: CASKGSKNIQYF. CDR3 DNA sequence: TGTGCCAGCAAGGGTTCCAAAAACATTCAGTACTTC.

V usage is TRBV21-1 and J usage is TRBJ2-1. TRBV21-1 is shown as a pseudogene. The length of the CDR3 is 11 residues. CDR3 amino acids: CASSKGYEQFF. CDR3 DNA: TGTGCCAGCAGCAAGGGATACGAGCAGTTCTTC.

CDR3 coding DNA: TGCGCCAGCAGCTTCGGGACAGGGGGTCAGCCCCAGCATTTT. It specifies CASSFGTGGQPQHF. V and J are TRBV5-1 and TRBJ1-5; 11 bases line up with TRBD1. This CDR3 has 14 residues. The germline V gene has CDR1 SGHRS and CDR2 YFSETQ. The V gene end was trimmed by 2 bases and the J gene end by 6 bases; junction bases not matched to a gene: 1.

V gene TRBV5-1 combines with J gene TRBJ2-3; TRBD2 might be the D (6 bases). The CDR3 sequence is 19 residues long. Germline V gene lookup returns CDR1 SGHRS and CDR2 YFSETQ. Trimming stripped 0 bases from V and 0 bases from J, with 20 bases between. In nucleotides, the CDR3 is TGCGCCAGCAGCTTGGGGGCATTAGGACTACGATCTAGCACAGATACGCAGTATTTT. Its protein is CASSLGALGLRSSTDTQYF.

This clone showed up just a few times. The rearrangement links TRBV4-1 to TRBJ1-5; D is undetermined. Per germline, CDR1 MGHRA and CDR2 YSYEKL. V shed 4 bases and J shed 0 bases, with 13 bases lying between them. This CDR3 comprises 16 residues. The CDR3, as DNA: TGCGCCAGCAGCCCCGGGGAGAGAAATAGCAATCAGCCCCAGCATTTT. Translated, it gives CASSPGERNSNQPQHF.

This chain joins TRBV7-3 and TRBJ2-1; 7 bases map to TRBD1. Germline loops: CDR1 SGHTA, CDR2 FQGTGA. This CDR3 is 15 amino acids long. The V segment lost 6 bases and the J segment 5 bases; nucleotides outside the gene matches: 10. The CDR3 DNA reads as TGTGCCAGCAGTTCGAAGGGGACAGCAAACAATGAGCAGTTCTTC. As protein: CASSSKGTANNEQFF. The full variable domain, with the rest looked up from reference TRBV7-3 and TRBJ2-1, is GAGVSQTPSNKVTEKGKYVELRCDPISGHTALYWYRQSLGQGPEFLIYFQGTGAADDSGLPNDRFFAVRPEGSVSTLKIQRTERGDSAVYLCASSSKGTANNEQFFGPGTRLTVL.

This clone appeared once. V is TRBV6-5 and J is TRBJ1-1; D may be TRBD1 (5 bases). V was clipped by 2 bases and J by 0 bases, with 7 bases between them. The length of the CDR3 is 14 residues. In germline, CDR1 is MNHEY, CDR2 SVGAGI. The CDR3 sequence is CASSYDRLNTEAFF. CDR3 in DNA: TGTGCCAGCAGTTACGACAGACTGAACACTGAAGCTTTCTTT.

V and J are TRBV19 and TRBJ2-7, with a tentative D call TRBD1 (6 bases). The V end was cut by 5 bases, the J end by 3 bases, with 11 bases between. The CDR3 runs to 13 residues. Germline CDR1 is LNHDA and CDR2 is SQIVND (reference sequence). For the CDR3, the DNA is TGTGCCAGTAGTTCGACAGGTATCTACGAGCAGTACTTC. Protein product: CASSSTGIYEQYF.

V usage is TRBV9 and J usage is TRBJ2-3; D might be TRBD2 (6 bases). Per germline, CDR1 SGDLS and CDR2 YYNGEE. V shed 0 bases and J shed 4 bases, with 18 bases lying between them. The CDR3 contains 17 residues. The CDR3 loop reads CASSVAYPGLGADTQYF. The CDR3 nucleotides read TGTGCCAGCAGCGTAGCTTATCCGGGACTGGGGGCAGATACGCAGTATTTT.

This chain connects TRBV5-1 to TRBJ2-2, with 7 bases matching TRBD2. Trimming at V came to 0 bases and at J to 0 bases, leaving 5 bases not matched to a gene. The CDR3 loop spans 17 amino acids. CDR1 is SGHRS and CDR2 is YFSETQ in the germline V gene. Here the CDR3 DNA reads TGCGCCAGCAGCTTGGTCGGGGGGTCGACGAACACCGGGGAGCTGTTTTTT. Its translation: CASSLVGGSTNTGELFF. The whole variable domain, filled in from reference TRBV5-1 and TRBJ2-2, reads KAGVTQTPRYLIKTRGQQVTLSCSPISGHRSVSWYQQTPGQGLQFLFEYFSETQRNKGNFPGRFSGRQFSNSRSEMNVSTLELGDSALYLCASSLVGGSTNTGELFFGEGSRLTVL.

The chain carries TRBV5-1 and TRBJ2-3, with 9 bases lining up with TRBD2. Germline V CDR1 and CDR2: SGHRS, YFSETQ. This CDR3 spans 22 amino acids. With 1 base clipped from V and 0 bases from J, the junction kept 21 bases outside the gene matches. Here the CDR3 DNA reads TGCGCCAGCAGCTTGACCCCGACTAGCGGATCTCTAGGGGGACGTAGCACAGATACGCAGTATTTT. Translated: CASSLTPTSGSLGGRSTDTQYF.

The chain is built from TRBV21-1 and TRBJ2-2; the table assigns TRBD1, which was not confirmed against the DNA. TRBV21-1 is noted as a pseudogene. The CDR3 has 16 residues. As DNA, the CDR3 is TGTGCCAGCAGTCGGCTCGGGACAGGGTGTAACGGGGAGCTGTTTTTT. This encodes CASSRLGTGCNGELFF.

This chain connects TRBV9 to TRBJ1-1; tentative D call: TRBD1 (5 bases). Germline lookup yields CDR1 SGDLS and CDR2 YYNGEE. V dropped 4 bases and J dropped 4 bases, with 20 bases sitting between them. The CDR3 is 16 amino acids. As DNA, the CDR3 is TGTGCCAGCAGCCCGCCCCCCCGAGGGGTAGGCACTGAAGCTTTCTTT. This sequence encodes CASSPPPRGVGTEAFF.

This rearrangement joins TRBV19 to TRBJ1-5, with 7 bases that match TRBD1. Germline trimming cut 5 bases from V and 5 bases from J; bases unmatched to any gene: 15. Germline CDR1 and CDR2: LNHDA and SQIVND (reference sequence). The CDR3 is 17 residues long. The CDR3 DNA reads as TGTGCCAGTAGTGGGGGACAGTTAATAGCCCAATATCAGCCCCAGCATTTT. This gives the protein CASSGGQLIAQYQPQHF.

This chain uses TRBV6-1 with TRBJ2-6, with D perhaps matching TRBD1 (8 bases). The germline V gene encodes CDR1 MNHNS and CDR2 SASEGT. The CDR3 contains 18 residues. V was pared by 2 bases and J by 2 bases, with 16 bases between. The CDR3 nucleotides read TGTGCCAGCAGTGAACGAGACAGGGGAGGGACTGGGGCCAACGTCCTGACTTTC. Protein: CASSERDRGGTGANVLTF.

Turning to this clone: Other nucleotide sequences from this sample produce the same CDR3. The chain has TRBV5-1 and TRBJ1-5; D gene ambiguous. The CDR3 runs 15 residues. CDR1 is SGHRS and CDR2 is YFSETQ in the germline V gene. Trimming cost V 0 bases and J 0 bases, with 7 bases left between them. CDR3 in amino acids: CASSLEGNSNQPQHF. CDR3 bases: TGCGCCAGCAGCTTGGAAGGGAATAGCAATCAGCCCCAGCATTTT. The whole variable domain, remainder taken from reference TRBV5-1 and TRBJ1-5, is KAGVTQTPRYLIKTRGQQVTLSCSPISGHRSVSWYQQTPGQGLQFLFEYFSETQRNKGNFPGRFSGRQFSNSRSEMNVSTLELGDSALYLCASSLEGNSNQPQHFGDGTRLSIL.

V and J are TRBV5-8 and TRBJ2-7; TRBD2 matches 10 bases. After removal of 5 bases from V and 2 bases from J, the junction contained 4 bases not matched to a gene. Germline V lookup: CDR1 SGHTS, CDR2 YDEGEE. The CDR3 consists of 14 residues. CDR3 nucleotide sequence: TGTGCCAGCAGGAGGACTAGCGGTACCTACGAGCAGTACTTC. Translation gives CASRRTSGTYEQYF.

The chain uses TRBV7-9 and TRBJ2-3; unclear D gene. Trimming took 0 bases from V and 11 from J, leaving 18 bases between them. Germline CDR1 reads SEHNR; CDR2 reads FQNEAQ (reference sequence). This CDR3 region has 15 residues. This CDR3 is CASSLAFPGRSRQYF. The CDR3 nucleotides are TGTGCCAGCAGCTTAGCGTTTCCAGGTAGGTCCCGGCAGTATTTT.

The chain couples TRBV23-1 to TRBJ2-1, with unresolved D. TRBV23-1 falls under the ORF class, with uncertain function. The CDR3 runs 14 residues. V was pared by 3 bases and J by 0 bases, with 6 bases between. DNA for the CDR3: TGCGCCAGCAGTCAGTTCTCCTCCTACAATGAGCAGTTCTTC. Amino acid sequence: CASSQFSSYNEQFF.

The V and J genes are TRBV5-1 and TRBJ2-3, with unresolved D. The CDR3 runs 16 residues. Germline loops: CDR1 SGHRS, CDR2 YFSETQ. Trimming removed 2 bases from V and 0 bases from J, with 13 bases in between. This chain's CDR3 is CASSLWVDASTDTQYF. CDR3 bases: TGCGCCAGCAGCTTATGGGTGGATGCTAGCACAGATACGCAGTATTTT.

This rearrangement joins TRBV6-1 to TRBJ2-5, with D maybe TRBD1 (6 bases). V lost 3 bases, J lost 3 bases, and 14 bases lay in between. This CDR3 contains 15 residues. Germline V gene data show CDR1 as MNHNS and CDR2 as SASEGT. In DNA, the CDR3 is TGTGCCAGCAGTGACCTGGACAGAAGTAAAGAGACCCAGTACTTC. Its translation is CASSDLDRSKETQYF.